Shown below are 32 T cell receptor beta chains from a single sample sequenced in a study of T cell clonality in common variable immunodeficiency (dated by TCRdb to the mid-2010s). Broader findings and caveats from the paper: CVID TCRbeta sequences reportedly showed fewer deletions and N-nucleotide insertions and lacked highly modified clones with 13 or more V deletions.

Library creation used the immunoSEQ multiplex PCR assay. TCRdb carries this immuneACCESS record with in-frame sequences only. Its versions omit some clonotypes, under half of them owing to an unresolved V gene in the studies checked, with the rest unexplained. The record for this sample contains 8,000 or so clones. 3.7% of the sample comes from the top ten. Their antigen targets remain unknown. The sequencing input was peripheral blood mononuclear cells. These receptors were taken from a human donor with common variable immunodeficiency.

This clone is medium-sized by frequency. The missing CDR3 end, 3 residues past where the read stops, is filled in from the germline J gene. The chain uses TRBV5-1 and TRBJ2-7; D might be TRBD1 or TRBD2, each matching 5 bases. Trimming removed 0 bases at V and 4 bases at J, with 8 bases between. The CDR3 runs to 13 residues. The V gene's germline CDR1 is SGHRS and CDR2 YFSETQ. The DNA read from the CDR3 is TGCGCCAGCAGCTTGGACAGGAGGTACGAG. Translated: CASSLDRRYE. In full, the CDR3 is CASSLDRRYEQYF.

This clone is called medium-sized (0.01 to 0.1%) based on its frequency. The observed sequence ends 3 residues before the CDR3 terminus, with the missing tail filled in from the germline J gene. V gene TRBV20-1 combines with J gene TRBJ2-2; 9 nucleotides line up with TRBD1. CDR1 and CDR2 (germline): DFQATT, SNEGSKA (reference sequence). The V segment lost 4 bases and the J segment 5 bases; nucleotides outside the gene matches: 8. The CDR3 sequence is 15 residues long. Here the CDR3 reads CSAIAGQGYTGELFF. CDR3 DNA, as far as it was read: TGCAGTGCTATTGCGGGACAGGGATATACCGGGGAG.

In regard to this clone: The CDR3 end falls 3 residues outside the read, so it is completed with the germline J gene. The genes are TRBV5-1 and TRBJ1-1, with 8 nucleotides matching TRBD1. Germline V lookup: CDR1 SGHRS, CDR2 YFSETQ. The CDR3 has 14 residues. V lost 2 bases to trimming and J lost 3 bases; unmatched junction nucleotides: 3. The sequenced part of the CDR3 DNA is TGCGCCAGCAGCTTCGGACAGGGAGACACTGAA. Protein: CASSFGQGDTE. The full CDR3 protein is CASSFGQGDTEAFF.

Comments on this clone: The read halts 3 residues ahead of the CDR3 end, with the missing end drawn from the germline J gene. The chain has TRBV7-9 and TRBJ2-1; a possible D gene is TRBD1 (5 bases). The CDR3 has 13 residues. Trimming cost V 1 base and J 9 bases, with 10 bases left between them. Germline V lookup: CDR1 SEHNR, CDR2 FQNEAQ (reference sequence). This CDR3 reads CASSLDRTFEQFF. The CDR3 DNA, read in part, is TGTGCCAGCAGCTTAGACAGGACCTTTGAG.

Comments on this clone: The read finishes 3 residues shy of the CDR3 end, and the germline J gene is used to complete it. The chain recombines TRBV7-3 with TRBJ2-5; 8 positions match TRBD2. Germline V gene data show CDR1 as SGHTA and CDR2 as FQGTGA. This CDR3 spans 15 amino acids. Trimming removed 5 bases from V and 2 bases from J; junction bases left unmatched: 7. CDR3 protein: CASSVSGDQQETQYF. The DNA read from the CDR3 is TGTGCCAGCAGCGTTAGCGGGGACCAACAAGAGACC. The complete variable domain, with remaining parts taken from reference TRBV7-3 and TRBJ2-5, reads GAGVSQTPSNKVTEKGKYVELRCDPISGHTALYWYRQSLGQGPEFLIYFQGTGAADDSGLPNDRFFAVRPEGSVSTLKIQRTERGDSAVYLCASSVSGDQQETQYFGPGTRLLVL.

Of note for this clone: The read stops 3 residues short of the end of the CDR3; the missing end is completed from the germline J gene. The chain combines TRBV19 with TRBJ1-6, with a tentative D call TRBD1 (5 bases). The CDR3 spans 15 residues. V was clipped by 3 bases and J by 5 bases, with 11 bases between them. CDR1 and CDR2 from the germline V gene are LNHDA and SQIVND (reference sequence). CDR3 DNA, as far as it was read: TGTGCCAGTAGTATGTTAGGGGCGGATAATTCACCC. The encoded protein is CASSMLGADNSP. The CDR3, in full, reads CASSMLGADNSPLHF.

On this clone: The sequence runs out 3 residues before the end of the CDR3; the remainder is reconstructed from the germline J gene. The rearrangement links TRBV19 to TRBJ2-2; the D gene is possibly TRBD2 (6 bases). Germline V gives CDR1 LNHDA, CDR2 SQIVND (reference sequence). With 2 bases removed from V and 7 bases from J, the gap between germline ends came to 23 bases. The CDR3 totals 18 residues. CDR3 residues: CASSISTTKGTLFGELFF. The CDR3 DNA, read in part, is TGTGCCAGTAGTATATCAACGACAAAAGGGACTTTGTTCGGGGAG.

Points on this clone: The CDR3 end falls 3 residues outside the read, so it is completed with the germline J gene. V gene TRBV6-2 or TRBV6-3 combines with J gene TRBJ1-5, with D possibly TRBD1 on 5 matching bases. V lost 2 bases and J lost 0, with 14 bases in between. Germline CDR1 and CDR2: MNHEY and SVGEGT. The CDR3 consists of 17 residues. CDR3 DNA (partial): TGTGCCAGCAGTTACCCGGGGGGGTTTGGTAGCAATCAGCCC. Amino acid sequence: CASSYPGGFGSNQP. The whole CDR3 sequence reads CASSYPGGFGSNQPQHF.

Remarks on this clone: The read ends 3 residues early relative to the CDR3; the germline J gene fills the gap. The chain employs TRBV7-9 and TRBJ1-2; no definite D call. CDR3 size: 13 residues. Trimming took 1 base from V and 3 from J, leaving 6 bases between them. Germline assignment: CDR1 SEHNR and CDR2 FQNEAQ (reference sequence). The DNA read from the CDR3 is TGTGCCAGCAGCTTAGGACACGACTATGGC. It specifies CASSLGHDYG. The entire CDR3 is CASSLGHDYGYTF.

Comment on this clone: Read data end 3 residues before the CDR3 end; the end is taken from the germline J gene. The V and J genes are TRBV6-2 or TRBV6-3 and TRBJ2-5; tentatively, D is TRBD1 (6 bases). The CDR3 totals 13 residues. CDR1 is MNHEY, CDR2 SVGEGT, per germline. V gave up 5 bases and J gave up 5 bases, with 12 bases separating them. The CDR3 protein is CASSTGSTETQYF. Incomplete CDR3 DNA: TGTGCCAGCAGTACAGGGTCGACGGAGACC.

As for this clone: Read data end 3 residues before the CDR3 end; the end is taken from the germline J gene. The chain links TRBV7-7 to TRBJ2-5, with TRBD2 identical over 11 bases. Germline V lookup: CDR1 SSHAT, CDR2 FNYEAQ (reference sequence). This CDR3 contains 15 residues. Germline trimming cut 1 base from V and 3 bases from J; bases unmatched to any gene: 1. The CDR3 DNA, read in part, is TGTGCCAGCAGCTTAGTGGGACTAGCGGAAGAGACC. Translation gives CASSLVGLAEET. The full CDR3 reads CASSLVGLAEETQYF.

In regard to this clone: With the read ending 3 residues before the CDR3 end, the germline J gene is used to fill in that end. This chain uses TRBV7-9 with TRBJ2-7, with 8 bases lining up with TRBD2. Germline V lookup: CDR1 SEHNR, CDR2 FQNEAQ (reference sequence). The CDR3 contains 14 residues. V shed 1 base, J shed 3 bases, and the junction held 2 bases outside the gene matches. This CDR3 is CASSLETSDYEQYF. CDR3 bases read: TGTGCCAGCAGCTTAGAGACTAGCGACTACGAG.

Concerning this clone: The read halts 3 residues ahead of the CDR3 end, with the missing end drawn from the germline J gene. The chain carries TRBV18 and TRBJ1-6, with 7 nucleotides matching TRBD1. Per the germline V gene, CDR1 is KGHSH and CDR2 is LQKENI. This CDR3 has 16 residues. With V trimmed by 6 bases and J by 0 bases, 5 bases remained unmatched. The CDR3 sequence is CASSPTGSSYNSPLHF. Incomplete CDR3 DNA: TGTGCCAGCTCTCCGACAGGGAGCTCCTATAATTCACCC. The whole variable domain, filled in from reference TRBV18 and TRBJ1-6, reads NAGVMQNPRHLVRRRGQEARLRCSPMKGHSHVYWYRQLPEEGLKFMVYLQKENIIDESGMPKERFSAEFPKEGPSILRIQQVVRGDSAAYFCASSPTGSSYNSPLHFGNGTRLTVT.

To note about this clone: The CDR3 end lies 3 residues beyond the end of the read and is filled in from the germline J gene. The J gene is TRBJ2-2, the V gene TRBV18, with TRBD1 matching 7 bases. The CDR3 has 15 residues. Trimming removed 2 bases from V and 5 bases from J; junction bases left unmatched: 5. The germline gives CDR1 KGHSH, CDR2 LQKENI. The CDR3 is CASSPVDRATGELFF. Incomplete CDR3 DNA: TGTGCCAGCTCACCAGTCGACAGGGCAACCGGGGAG.

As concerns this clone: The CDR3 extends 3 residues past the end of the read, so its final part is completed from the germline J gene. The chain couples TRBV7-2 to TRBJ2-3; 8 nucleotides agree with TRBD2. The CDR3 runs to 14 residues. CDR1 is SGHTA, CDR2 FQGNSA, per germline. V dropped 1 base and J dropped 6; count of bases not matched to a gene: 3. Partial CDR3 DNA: TGTGCCAGCAGCTTAGGGCGGGGGGTTGATACG. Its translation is CASSLGRGVDT. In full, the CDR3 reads CASSLGRGVDTQYF.

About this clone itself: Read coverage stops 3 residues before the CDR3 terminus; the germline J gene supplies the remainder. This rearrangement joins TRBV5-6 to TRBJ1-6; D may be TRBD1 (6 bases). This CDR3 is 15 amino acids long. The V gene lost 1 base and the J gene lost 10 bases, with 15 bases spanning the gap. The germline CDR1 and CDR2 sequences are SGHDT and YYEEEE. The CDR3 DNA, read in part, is TGTGCCAGCAGCTTGCCCCTGGACAGCTCGTCACCC. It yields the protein CASSLPLDSSSP. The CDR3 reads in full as CASSLPLDSSSPLHF.

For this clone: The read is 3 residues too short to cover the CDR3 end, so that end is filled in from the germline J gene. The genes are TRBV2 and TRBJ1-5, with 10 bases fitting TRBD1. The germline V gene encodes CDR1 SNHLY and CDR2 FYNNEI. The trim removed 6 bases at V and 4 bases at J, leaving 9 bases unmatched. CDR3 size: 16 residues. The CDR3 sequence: CASSSDRGRTNQPQHF. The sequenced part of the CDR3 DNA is TGTGCCAGCAGCTCAGACAGGGGGCGAACTAATCAGCCC.

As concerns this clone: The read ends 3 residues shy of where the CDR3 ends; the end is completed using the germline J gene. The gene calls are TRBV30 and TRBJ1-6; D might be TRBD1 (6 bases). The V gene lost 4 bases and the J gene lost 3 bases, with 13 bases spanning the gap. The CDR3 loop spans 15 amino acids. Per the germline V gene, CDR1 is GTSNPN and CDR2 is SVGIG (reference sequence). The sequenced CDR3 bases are TGTGCCTGGAATAAAGACAGGAGCTATAATTCACCC. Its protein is CAWNKDRSYNSP. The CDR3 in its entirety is CAWNKDRSYNSPLHF.

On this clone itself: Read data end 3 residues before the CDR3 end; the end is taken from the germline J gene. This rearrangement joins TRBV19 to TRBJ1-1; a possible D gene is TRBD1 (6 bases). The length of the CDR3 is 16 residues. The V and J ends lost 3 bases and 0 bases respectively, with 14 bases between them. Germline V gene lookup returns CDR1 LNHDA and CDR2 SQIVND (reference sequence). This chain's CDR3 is CASSIWQGPLNTEAFF. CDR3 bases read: TGTGCCAGTAGTATCTGGCAGGGGCCCTTGAACACTGAA.

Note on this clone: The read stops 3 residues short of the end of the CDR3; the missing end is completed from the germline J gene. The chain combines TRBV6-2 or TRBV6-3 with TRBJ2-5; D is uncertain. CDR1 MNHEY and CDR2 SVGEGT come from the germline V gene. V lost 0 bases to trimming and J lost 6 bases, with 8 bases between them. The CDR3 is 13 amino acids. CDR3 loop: CASSYSREQTQYF. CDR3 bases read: TGTGCCAGCAGTTACTCCCGTGAGCAGACC.

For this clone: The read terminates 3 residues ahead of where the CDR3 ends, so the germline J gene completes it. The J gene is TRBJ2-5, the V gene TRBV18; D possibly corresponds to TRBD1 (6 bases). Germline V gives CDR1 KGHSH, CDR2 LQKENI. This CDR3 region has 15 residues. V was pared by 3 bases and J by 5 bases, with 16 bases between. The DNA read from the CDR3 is TGTGCCAGCTCACCGTCTTTGGGGGCGCGGGAGACC. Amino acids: CASSPSLGARET. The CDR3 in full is CASSPSLGARETQYF.

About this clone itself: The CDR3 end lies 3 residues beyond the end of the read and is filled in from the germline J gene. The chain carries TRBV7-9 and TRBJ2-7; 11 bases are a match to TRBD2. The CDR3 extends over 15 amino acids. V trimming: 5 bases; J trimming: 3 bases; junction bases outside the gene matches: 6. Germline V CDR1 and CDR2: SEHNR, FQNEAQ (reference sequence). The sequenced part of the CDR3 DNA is TGTGCCAGCAGCCCCGGACTAGCGGGCTACTACGAG. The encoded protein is CASSPGLAGYYE. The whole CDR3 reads CASSPGLAGYYEQYF.

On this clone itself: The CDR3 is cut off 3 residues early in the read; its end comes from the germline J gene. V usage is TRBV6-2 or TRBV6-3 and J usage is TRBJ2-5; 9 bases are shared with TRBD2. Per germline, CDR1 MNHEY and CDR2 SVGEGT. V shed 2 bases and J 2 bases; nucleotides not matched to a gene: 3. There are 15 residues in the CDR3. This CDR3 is CASSYEAGGQETQYF. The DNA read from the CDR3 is TGTGCCAGCAGTTACGAAGCGGGGGGTCAAGAGACC.

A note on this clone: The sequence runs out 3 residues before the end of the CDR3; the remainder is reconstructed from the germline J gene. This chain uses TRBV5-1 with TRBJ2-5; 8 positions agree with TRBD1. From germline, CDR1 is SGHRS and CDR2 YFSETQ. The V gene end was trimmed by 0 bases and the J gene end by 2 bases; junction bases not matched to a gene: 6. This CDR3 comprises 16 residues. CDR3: CASSLAGTGVQETQYF. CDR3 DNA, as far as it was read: TGCGCCAGCAGCTTGGCCGGGACAGGCGTGCAAGAGACC. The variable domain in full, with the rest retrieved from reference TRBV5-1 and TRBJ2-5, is KAGVTQTPRYLIKTRGQQVTLSCSPISGHRSVSWYQQTPGQGLQFLFEYFSETQRNKGNFPGRFSGRQFSNSRSEMNVSTLELGDSALYLCASSLAGTGVQETQYFGPGTRLLVL.

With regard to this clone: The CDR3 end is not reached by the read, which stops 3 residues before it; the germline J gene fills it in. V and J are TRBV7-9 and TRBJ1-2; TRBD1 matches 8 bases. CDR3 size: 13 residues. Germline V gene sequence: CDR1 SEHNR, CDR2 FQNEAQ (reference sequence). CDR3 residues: CASSTSGGRGYTF. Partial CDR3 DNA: TGTGCCAGCAGCACGTCAGGGGGCCGGGGC. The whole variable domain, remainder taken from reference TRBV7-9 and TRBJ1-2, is DTGVSQNPRHKITKRGQNVTFRCDPISEHNRLYWYRQTLGQGPEFLTYFQNEAQLEKSRLLSDRFSAERPKGSFSTLEIQRTEQGDSAMYLCASSTSGGRGYTFGSGTRLTVV.

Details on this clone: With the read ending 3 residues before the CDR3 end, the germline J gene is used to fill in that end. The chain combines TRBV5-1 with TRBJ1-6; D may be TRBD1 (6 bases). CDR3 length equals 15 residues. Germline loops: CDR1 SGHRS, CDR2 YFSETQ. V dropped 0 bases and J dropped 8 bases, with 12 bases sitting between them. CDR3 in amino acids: CASSLAGGRDSPLHF. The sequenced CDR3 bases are TGCGCCAGCAGCTTGGCGGGGGGGCGAGATTCACCC.

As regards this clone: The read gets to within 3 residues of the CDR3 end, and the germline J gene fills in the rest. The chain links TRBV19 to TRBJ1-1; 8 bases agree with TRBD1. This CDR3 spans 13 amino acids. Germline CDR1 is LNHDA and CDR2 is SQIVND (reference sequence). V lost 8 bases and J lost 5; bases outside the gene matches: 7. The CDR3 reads CASRTGRSTEAFF. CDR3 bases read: TGTGCCAGTCGGACAGGGAGAAGTACTGAA.

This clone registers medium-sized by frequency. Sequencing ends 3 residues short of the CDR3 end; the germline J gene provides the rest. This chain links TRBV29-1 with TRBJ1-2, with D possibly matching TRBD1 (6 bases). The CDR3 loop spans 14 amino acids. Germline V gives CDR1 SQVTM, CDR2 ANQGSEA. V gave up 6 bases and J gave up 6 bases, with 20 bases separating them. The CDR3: CSVTDSLEIDGYTF. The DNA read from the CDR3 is TGCAGCGTGACGGACAGCCTGGAGATCGATGGC.

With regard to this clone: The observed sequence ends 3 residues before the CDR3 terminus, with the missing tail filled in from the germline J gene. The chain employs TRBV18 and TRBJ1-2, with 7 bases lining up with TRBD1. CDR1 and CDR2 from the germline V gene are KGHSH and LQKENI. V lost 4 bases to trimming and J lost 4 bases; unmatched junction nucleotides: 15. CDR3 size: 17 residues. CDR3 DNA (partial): TGTGCCAGCTCACATGTTAAGGACCGGGACAGTGTCTATGGC. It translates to CASSHVKDRDSVYG. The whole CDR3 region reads CASSHVKDRDSVYGYTF.

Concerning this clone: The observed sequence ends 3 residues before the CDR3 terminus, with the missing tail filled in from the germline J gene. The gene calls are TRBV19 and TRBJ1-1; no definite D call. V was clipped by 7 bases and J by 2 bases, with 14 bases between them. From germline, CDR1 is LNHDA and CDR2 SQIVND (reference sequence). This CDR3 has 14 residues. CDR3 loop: CASKVGQTNTEAFF. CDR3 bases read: TGTGCCAGTAAGGTCGGCCAGACAAACACTGAA.

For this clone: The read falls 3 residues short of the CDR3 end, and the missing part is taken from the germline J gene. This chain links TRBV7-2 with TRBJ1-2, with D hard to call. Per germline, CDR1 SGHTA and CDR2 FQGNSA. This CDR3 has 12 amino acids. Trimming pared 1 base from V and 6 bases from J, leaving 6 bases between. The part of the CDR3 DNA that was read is TGTGCCAGCAGCTTAGGCAGAGATGGC. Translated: CASSLGRDG. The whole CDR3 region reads CASSLGRDGYTF. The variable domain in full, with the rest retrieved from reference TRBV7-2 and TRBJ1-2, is GAGVSQSPSNKVTEKGKDVELRCDPISGHTALYWYRQSLGQGLEFLIYFQGNSAPDKSGLPSDRFSAERTGGSVSTLTIQRTQQEDSAVYLCASSLGRDGYTFGSGTRLTVV.

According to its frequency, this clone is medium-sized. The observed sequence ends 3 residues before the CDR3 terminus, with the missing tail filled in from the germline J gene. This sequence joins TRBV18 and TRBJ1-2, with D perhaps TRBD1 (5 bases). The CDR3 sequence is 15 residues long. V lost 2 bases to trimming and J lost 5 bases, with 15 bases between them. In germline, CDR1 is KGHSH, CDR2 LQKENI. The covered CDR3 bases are TGTGCCAGCTCACCATCCATGGACACCAATTATGGC. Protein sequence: CASSPSMDTNYG. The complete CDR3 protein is CASSPSMDTNYGYTF. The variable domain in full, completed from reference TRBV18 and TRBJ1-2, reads NAGVMQNPRHLVRRRGQEARLRCSPMKGHSHVYWYRQLPEEGLKFMVYLQKENIIDESGMPKERFSAEFPKEGPSILRIQQVVRGDSAAYFCASSPSMDTNYGYTFGSGTRLTVV.